Below are 15 T cell receptor beta chains sequenced from a single sample in a study of identical twins. MiXCR was run by TCRdb on the 5' RACE reads, yielding one entry per CDR3 protein. The data contain around 510,000 distinct CDR3 sequences, more than 13% of them seen just once; the ten biggest clones take up 0.8% to 1%. These data are also associated with another study on yellow fever vaccine responses in identical twins.

The sequenced material came from CD4+ T cells sorted from blood. These receptors were collected from a woman aged 18-29 years in good health.

This clonotype occurred a few times. The V and J genes are TRBV12-5 and TRBJ2-3, with no clear D. The ends were cut back, 5 bases at V and 10 bases at J, with 13 bases in the middle. The CDR3 runs 12 residues. Looked up from germline, CDR1 is LGHNT and CDR2 is FRNRAP. DNA for the CDR3: TGTGCTAGTGGTCACACCTCCGGGCCGCAGTATTTT. Amino acids: CASGHTSGPQYF.

This clonotype was detected a few times. The chain combines TRBV9 with TRBJ2-2; D uncertain. V lost 0 bases to trimming and J lost 3 bases, with 6 bases between them. CDR1 is SGDLS and CDR2 is YYNGEE in the germline V gene. The CDR3 runs 14 residues. CDR3 sequence reads: CASSVGSYTGELFF. The DNA of the CDR3 is TGTGCCAGCAGCGTAGGGTCCTACACCGGGGAGCTGTTTTTT.

The chain has TRBV28 and TRBJ1-2; D call uncertain. The germline V and J ends were trimmed by 3 bases and 6 bases, with 11 bases remaining between them. CDR1 and CDR2 (germline): MDHEN, SYDVKM. This CDR3 is built from 13 residues. CDR3 sequence reads: CASSLVNAHGYTF. CDR3 nucleotide sequence: TGTGCCAGCAGTTTGGTAAACGCCCATGGCTACACCTTC.

The sample holds many counts of this clonotype. This chain connects TRBV25-1 to TRBJ2-5, with a tentative D call TRBD2 (6 bases). Trimming took 7 bases from V and 5 from J, leaving 17 bases between them. CDR1 and CDR2 (germline): MGHDK, SYGVNS. The CDR3 is 14 amino acids. The CDR3 loop reads CASTTTGGGETQYF. The CDR3 DNA is TGTGCCAGCACCACCACCGGGGGTGGGGAGACCCAGTACTTC.

V and J are TRBV6-5 and TRBJ2-1; 12 bases align to TRBD2. The CDR3 totals 16 residues. V dropped 2 bases and J dropped 4; count of bases not matched to a gene: 3. Germline values: CDR1 MNHEY, CDR2 SVGAGI. The CDR3 protein is CASSYTLAGGYNEQFF. The CDR3 DNA is TGTGCCAGCAGTTACACCCTAGCGGGAGGGTACAATGAGCAGTTCTTC.

V gene TRBV7-2 combines with J gene TRBJ2-1; 8 nucleotides match TRBD2. Germline CDR1 is SGHTA and CDR2 is FQGNSA. This CDR3 is 14 amino acids long. V shed 8 bases and J 4 bases; nucleotides not matched to a gene: 7. The CDR3 region has the DNA TGTGCCAGCCGGGGGGGCCGATGGTACAATGAGCAGTTCTTC. Translating gives CASRGGRWYNEQFF.

This chain joins TRBV30 and TRBJ2-3; tentatively, D is TRBD2 (6 bases). This CDR3 has 14 amino acids. The V gene's germline CDR1 is GTSNPN and CDR2 SVGIG (reference sequence). Trimming shortened V by 6 bases and J by 4 bases, and 17 bases separated the two germline ends. The CDR3 DNA is TGTGCCTGCCCAAATGGGGGGAGTTCAGATACGCAGTATTTT. Encoded protein: CACPNGGSSDTQYF. The whole variable domain, filled in from reference TRBV30 and TRBJ2-3, reads SQTIHQWPATLVQPVGSPLSLECTVEGTSNPNLYWYRQAAGRGLQLLFYSVGIGQISSEVPQNLSASRPQDRQFILSSKKLLLSDSGFYLCACPNGGSSDTQYFGPGTRLTVL.

The rearrangement joins TRBV29-1 to TRBJ2-7, with unresolved D. Germline lookup yields CDR1 SQVTM and CDR2 ANQGSEA. V was pared by 1 base and J by 5 bases, with 6 bases between. The CDR3 extends over 11 amino acids. The CDR3 here is CSVEVLDEQYF. The CDR3 DNA reads TGCAGCGTTGAAGTATTGGACGAGCAGTACTTC.

The chain uses TRBV10-3 and TRBJ2-7; TRBD2 matches 7 bases. J was trimmed by 4 bases and V by 5 bases; bases with no gene match: 8. The CDR3 length is 14 residues. Germline CDR1 ENHRY, CDR2 SYGVKD. The CDR3 spells CAISPRGSGYEQYF. Written as DNA, the CDR3 is TGTGCCATCAGTCCCCGCGGGAGTGGATACGAGCAGTACTTC.

This clonotype has at least ten counts. V gene TRBV7-2 combines with J gene TRBJ1-5, with TRBD1 as a possible D gene (5 bases). With 3 bases removed from V and 1 base from J, the gap between germline ends came to 10 bases. The CDR3 is 15 residues long. The germline V gene has CDR1 SGHTA and CDR2 FQGNSA. The CDR3 DNA is TGTGCCAGCAGCTTCTCCTCAGGGAGCAATCAGCCCCAGCATTTT. Protein: CASSFSSGSNQPQHF.

This clonotype was detected ten times or more. This chain connects TRBV12-3 or TRBV12-4 to TRBJ2-1; 8 bases line up with TRBD1. The ends lost 4 bases at V and 9 bases at J; junction bases unmatched: 8. This CDR3 spans 14 amino acids. CDR3 bases: TGTGCCAGCAGTTGGGCAGGGGGCTTGGGTGAGCAGTTCTTC. It encodes CASSWAGGLGEQFF.

V gene TRBV3-1 combines with J gene TRBJ2-1; either TRBD1 or TRBD2 may supply D (6 bases each). The J call may be in error: the DNA end matches TRBJ2-7 better. This CDR3 comprises 15 residues. CDR1 and CDR2 (germline): LGHDT, YNNKEL (reference sequence). CDR3 loop: CASSHPGGEYNEQYF. The DNA for the CDR3 is TGTGCCAGCAGCCATCCCGGGGGCGAGTACAATGAGCAGTACTTC.

Only a few counts were recorded for this clonotype. This chain joins TRBV13 and TRBJ2-7, with 10 bases that match TRBD2. The V gene's germline CDR1 is PRHDT and CDR2 FYEKMQ (reference sequence). V shed 4 bases, J shed 5 bases, and the junction held 5 bases outside the gene matches. The CDR3 spans 14 residues. The CDR3 DNA reads as TGTGCCAGCAGCTCGCCTAGCGGGAGTCACGAGCAGTACTTC. This sequence encodes CASSSPSGSHEQYF.

This chain links TRBV3-1 with TRBJ1-5; no clear D gene. Trimming left V 1 base short and J 3 bases short, with 10 bases between. Germline lookup yields CDR1 LGHDT and CDR2 YNNKEL (reference sequence). This CDR3 has 15 amino acids. The CDR3 protein is CASSQASGNNQPQHF. The CDR3 DNA reads as TGTGCCAGCAGCCAAGCGTCAGGTAACAATCAGCCCCAGCATTTT.

The V call is TRBV27, the J call TRBJ2-3; perhaps TRBD2 as D (5 bases). CDR1 is MNHEY and CDR2 is SMNVEV in the germline V gene (reference sequence). Deletions cut 3 bases from V and 2 bases from J, with 12 bases between. The CDR3 consists of 15 residues. The CDR3 is CASSLASGATDTQYF. As DNA, the CDR3 is TGTGCCAGCAGTTTGGCCAGCGGAGCCACAGATACGCAGTATTTT.